Presented here are 31 T cell receptor beta chains from one specimen sequenced in a study of blood T cell repertoires in COVID-19 (dated by TCRdb to the early 2020s). Library creation used the immunoSEQ multiplex PCR assay. In TCRdb, the immuneACCESS table is reduced to in-frame sequences with V and J assigned. These tables do not hold every clone; where another copy was compared, an unresolved V gene accounts for under half, and the others remain unexplained. The sample table records roughly 86,000 clones; about 78% of these occur just once. The ten largest make up 8.7% of the sample. Sequencing was done on a sample of peripheral blood. These receptors were obtained from a man between 45 and 60 years old who had recovered from COVID-19.

The CDR3 sequence is CASSQQVATNEKLFF. CDR3 DNA: TGTGCCAGCAGCCAGCAGGTCGCAACTAATGAAAAACTGTTTTTT. V is TRBV3-1 (or the pseudogene TRBV3-2) and J is TRBJ1-4; D ambiguous. The CDR3 runs to 15 residues. Germline CDR1 is LGHDT and CDR2 is YNNKEL (reference sequence). Trimming pared 3 bases from V and 0 bases from J, leaving 8 bases between.

V gene TRBV19 combines with J gene TRBJ1-2; no reliable D call. The CDR3 runs to 13 residues. The V end lost 2 bases, the J end lost 4 bases, and 8 bases lay between the germline ends. Germline lookup yields CDR1 LNHDA and CDR2 SQIVND (reference sequence). The CDR3 DNA reads TGTGCCAGTAGTATACGGGGAGGCTATGGCTACACCTTC. Translation gives CASSIRGGYGYTF.

This clone was detected a few times. V and J are TRBV27 and TRBJ2-3; tentative D call: TRBD1 (5 bases). Germline loops: CDR1 MNHEY, CDR2 SMNVEV (reference sequence). The V end lost 9 bases, the J end lost 0 bases, and 16 bases lay between the germline ends. The CDR3 sequence is 15 residues long. This CDR3 reads CARRTIAESTDTQYF. CDR3 nucleotides: TGTGCCAGAAGGACAATTGCGGAGAGCACAGATACGCAGTATTTT.

This clone was recorded a few times. The V gene is TRBV6-1, the J gene TRBJ1-5; the D is unclear. Trimming cost V 3 bases and J 0 bases, with 12 bases left between them. CDR3 length equals 16 residues. The V gene's germline CDR1 is MNHNS and CDR2 SASEGT. This CDR3 is CASSDFRGFSNQPQHF. Written as DNA, the CDR3 is TGTGCCAGCAGTGACTTCCGGGGATTTAGCAATCAGCCCCAGCATTTT.

CDR3 protein: CASGLLRGNTEAFF. The CDR3 DNA is TGTGCTAGTGGTTTGTTAAGGGGGAACACTGAAGCTTTCTTT. The chain has TRBV12-5 and TRBJ1-1; D perhaps matches TRBD1 (5 bases). V lost 2 bases, J lost 1 base, and 8 bases lay in between. The germline CDR1 and CDR2 sequences are LGHNT and FRNRAP. This CDR3 is 14 amino acids long.

The V and J genes are TRBV2 and TRBJ2-1; 14 bases align to TRBD2. Trimming cost V 6 bases and J 8 bases; bases outside gene matches: 6. This CDR3 is built from 15 residues. The germline V gene encodes CDR1 SNHLY and CDR2 FYNNEI. The CDR3 bases are TGTGCCAGCAGCCGACTAGCGGGAGGGCCGGATGAGCAGTTCTTC. Protein sequence: CASSRLAGGPDEQFF. Based on the CDR3 plus reference TRBV2 and TRBJ2-1, the full variable domain is EPEVTQTPSHQVTQMGQEVILRCVPISNHLYFYWYRQILGQKVEFLVSFYNNEISEKSEIFDDQFSVERPDGSNFTLKIRSTKLEDSAMYFCASSRLAGGPDEQFFGPGTRLTVL.

The rearrangement links TRBV30 to TRBJ2-1; perhaps TRBD2 as D (5 bases). The germline V gene encodes CDR1 GTSNPN and CDR2 SVGIG (reference sequence). V gave up 3 bases and J gave up 3 bases, with 6 bases separating them. The CDR3 is 12 residues long. The CDR3 DNA reads as TGTGCCTGGAGCGGGATCTACAATGAGCAGTTCTTC. This gives the protein CAWSGIYNEQFF.

The gene calls are TRBV10-3 and TRBJ2-7; 11 bases align to TRBD1. The V gene end was trimmed by 7 bases and the J gene end by 6 bases; junction bases not matched to a gene: 11. The CDR3 runs 15 residues. CDR1 ENHRY and CDR2 SYGVKD come from the germline V gene. CDR3 in DNA: TGTGCCATCACCCCCGGGACAGGGGGAAGAGGCGAGCAGTACTTC. Protein: CAITPGTGGRGEQYF.

The V gene is TRBV12-1, the J gene TRBJ2-7; the D call TRBD1 from the table was never checked on the DNA. TRBV12-1 is reported as a pseudogene. The CDR3 extends over 19 amino acids. The CDR3 DNA sequence: TGTGCCAGCAGCTTTTGGAGTGGTGGGGCGGGACAGCCCTCCTACGAGCAGTACTTC. Residues: CASSFWSGGAGQPSYEQYF.

The V and J genes are TRBV2 and TRBJ1-4; D is uncertain. Germline CDR1 SNHLY, CDR2 FYNNEI. The CDR3 is made up of 13 amino acids. V lost 4 bases and J 7 bases, leaving 10 bases between the germline ends. In nucleotides, the CDR3 is TGTGCCAGCAGTGTGAGGGAGTCTGAAAAACTGTTTTTT. It is translated as CASSVRESEKLFF.

In this sample, this clone turned up once. V gene TRBV5-4 combines with J gene TRBJ1-6; D possibly corresponds to TRBD1 (6 bases). This CDR3 spans 15 amino acids. Looked up from germline, CDR1 is SGHNT and CDR2 is YYREEE (reference sequence). Trimming took off 6 bases at V and 10 bases at J, with 20 bases between the two ends. The CDR3 is CASTGEDRQGSPLHF. CDR3 sequence (DNA): TGTGCCAGCACCGGAGAAGACCGCCAGGGGTCACCCCTCCACTTT.

The chain links TRBV10-3 to TRBJ2-3; 12 bases agree with TRBD1. The CDR3 is made up of 17 amino acids. V lost 5 bases to trimming and J lost 4 bases; unmatched junction nucleotides: 10. Germline V lookup: CDR1 ENHRY, CDR2 SYGVKD. The CDR3 coding sequence is TGTGCCATCAGTCAAGGATTGGGACAGGGGGCATCAGATACGCAGTATTTT. Its protein is CAISQGLGQGASDTQYF.

The chain has TRBV27 and TRBJ1-6; 8 bases line up with TRBD1. V trimming: 3 bases; J trimming: 9 bases; junction bases outside the gene matches: 10. Germline assignment: CDR1 MNHEY and CDR2 SMNVEV (reference sequence). The CDR3 length is 16 residues. The CDR3 DNA reads TGTGCCAGCAGTTTGGCCCCAGGGGGCGCAGGTTCACCCCTCCACTTT. The encoded protein is CASSLAPGGAGSPLHF.

The genes are TRBV6-4 and TRBJ1-6; 9 bases agree with TRBD1. The CDR3 consists of 19 residues. Trimming cost V 6 bases and J 4 bases; bases outside gene matches: 16. The germline V gene has CDR1 MRHNA and CDR2 SNTAGT. This chain's CDR3 is CASSPPGQGKKKYNSPLHF. The CDR3 nucleotides read TGTGCCAGCAGCCCTCCGGGACAGGGAAAAAAAAAGTATAATTCACCCCTCCACTTT.

In this sample, this clone turned up many times. This rearrangement joins TRBV5-4 to TRBJ2-7; D remains ambiguous. This CDR3 spans 13 amino acids. Trimming pared 0 bases from V and 2 bases from J, leaving 6 bases between. CDR1 is SGHNT and CDR2 is YYREEE in the germline V gene (reference sequence). This CDR3 is CASSLAVPYEQYF. CDR3 in DNA: TGTGCCAGCAGCTTGGCGGTGCCCTACGAGCAGTACTTC.

The V call is TRBV7-2, the J call TRBJ2-7; 8 positions match TRBD2. In germline, CDR1 is SGHTA, CDR2 FQGNSA. This CDR3 is 14 amino acids long. Trimming cost V 1 base and J 6 bases; bases outside gene matches: 5. The CDR3 is CASSLGAGVSEQYF. The CDR3 DNA reads as TGTGCCAGCAGCTTAGGAGCGGGAGTAAGCGAGCAGTACTTC.

The chain couples TRBV9 to TRBJ2-2, with 7 bases matching TRBD2. The CDR3 is 15 amino acids. Germline V lookup: CDR1 SGDLS, CDR2 YYNGEE. V shed 1 base, J shed 5 bases, and the junction held 5 bases outside the gene matches. CDR3 in DNA: TGTGCCAGCAGCGTACTTAGCGGGCTTACCGGGGAGCTGTTTTTT. It translates to CASSVLSGLTGELFF.

The V call is TRBV29-1, the J call TRBJ2-1, with D maybe TRBD2 (7 bases). V shed 0 bases and J shed 2 bases, with 14 bases lying between them. The germline gives CDR1 SQVTM, CDR2 ANQGSEA. CDR3 length: 16 amino acids. CDR3 nucleotide sequence: TGCAGCGTTGAAGATCCCAGCGGGGACACCTACAATGAGCAGTTCTTC. Translating gives CSVEDPSGDTYNEQFF.

This sequence joins TRBV18 and TRBJ2-7; 9 bases agree with TRBD2. CDR3 length: 15 residues. J gave up 4 bases and V 3 bases, and 7 bases lay outside the gene matches. Germline V gene data show CDR1 as KGHSH and CDR2 as LQKENI. As DNA, the CDR3 is TGTGCCAGCTCACCCGAAGCGGGAGGAGGATACGAGCAGTACTTC. It specifies CASSPEAGGGYEQYF.

This clone occurred many times. The chain employs TRBV7-3 and TRBJ1-2; 8 nucleotides match TRBD1. The CDR3 totals 12 residues. The trim removed 5 bases at V and 5 bases at J, leaving 1 base unmatched. Looked up from germline, CDR1 is SGHTA and CDR2 is FQGTGA. The CDR3 sequence is CASSRTGYGYTF. CDR3 bases: TGTGCCAGCAGCCGGACAGGGTATGGCTACACCTTC.

This clone was detected a few times. The V and J genes are TRBV6-4 and TRBJ2-1; 11 positions match TRBD2. Germline CDR1 and CDR2: MRHNA and SNTAGT. The ends lost 8 bases at V and 5 bases at J; junction bases unmatched: 8. The CDR3 length is 15 residues. CDR3 sequence (DNA): TGTGCCAGCCAGCCCCTAGCGGGAGGAAACAATGAGCAGTTCTTC. Protein product: CASQPLAGGNNEQFF.

The chain has TRBV19 and TRBJ2-7, with D possibly being TRBD1 (6 bases). V was shortened by 3 bases and J by 4 bases, with 10 bases between the two germline ends. CDR3 length: 13 residues. Germline lookup yields CDR1 LNHDA and CDR2 SQIVND (reference sequence). The CDR3 protein is CASSIGGTYEQYF. In DNA form, the CDR3 reads TGTGCCAGTAGTATTGGGGGCACTTACGAGCAGTACTTC. Full variable domain (remainder filled in from reference TRBV19 and TRBJ2-7): DGGITQSPKYLFRKEGQNVTLSCEQNLNHDAMYWYRQDPGQGLRLIYYSQIVNDFQKGDIAEGYSVSREKKESFPLTVTSAQKNPTAFYLCASSIGGTYEQYFGPGTRLTVT.

This clone was recorded only once. This chain connects TRBV5-1 to TRBJ2-1; D remains ambiguous. The CDR3 runs to 14 residues. Trimming removed 0 bases at V and 8 bases at J, with 12 bases between. Germline V gives CDR1 SGHRS, CDR2 YFSETQ. The CDR3 loop reads CASSLVFGRDEQFF. The DNA for the CDR3 is TGCGCCAGCAGCTTGGTTTTTGGGCGAGATGAGCAGTTCTTC. The full variable domain, with the rest looked up from reference TRBV5-1 and TRBJ2-1, is KAGVTQTPRYLIKTRGQQVTLSCSPISGHRSVSWYQQTPGQGLQFLFEYFSETQRNKGNFPGRFSGRQFSNSRSEMNVSTLELGDSALYLCASSLVFGRDEQFFGPGTRLTVL.

This clone is medium-sized by share. The rearrangement links TRBV7-3 to TRBJ2-2; the D is unclear. Germline V gene data show CDR1 as SGHTA and CDR2 as FQGTGA. The CDR3 loop spans 15 amino acids. The V gene lost 4 bases and the J gene lost 2 bases, with 11 bases spanning the gap. CDR3 bases: TGTGCCAGCAGCTCCTCCCCCTCCAACACCGGGGAGCTGTTTTTT. It codes for CASSSSPSNTGELFF.

This clone has just a few counts. The J gene is TRBJ1-2, the V gene TRBV18; D is uncertain. The CDR3 sequence is 14 residues long. Between the trimmed V and J ends, which lost 0 bases and 3 bases, there was a span of 8 bases. The germline V gene has CDR1 KGHSH and CDR2 LQKENI. As DNA, the CDR3 is TGTGCCAGCTCACCACCTAAATTTGACTATGGCTACACCTTC. It codes for CASSPPKFDYGYTF.

Note on this clone: The germline gene is not matched at one end of the junction; a read error may be the cause. J is TRBJ2-6 and V is TRBV6-2 or TRBV6-3; D might be TRBD2 (5 bases). Germline CDR1 reads MNHEY; CDR2 reads SVGEGT. This CDR3 region has 13 residues. CDR3 DNA sequence: TGTGCCAGCAGTTATACCGGGGTCAACGTCCTGACTTTC. Translated: CASSYTGVNVLTF.

The chain couples TRBV4-3 to TRBJ1-1; D is uncertain. The CDR3 contains 13 residues. Germline lookup yields CDR1 LGHNA and CDR2 YSLEER. V gave up 0 bases and J gave up 5 bases, with 7 bases separating them. The CDR3 here is CASSQERGTEAFF. The CDR3 region has the DNA TGCGCCAGCAGCCAAGAGCGGGGAACTGAAGCTTTCTTT.

J is TRBJ2-1 and V is TRBV9, with TRBD2 matching 8 bases. After removal of 1 base from V and 4 bases from J, the junction contained 7 bases not matched to a gene. This CDR3 is 16 amino acids long. CDR1 and CDR2 (germline): SGDLS, YYNGEE. CDR3 nucleotides: TGTGCCAGCAGCGTACTCGGTAGCGGGGTTTACAATGAGCAGTTCTTC. This codes for CASSVLGSGVYNEQFF.

The chain is built from TRBV4-1 and TRBJ2-1, with D tentatively TRBD2 (6 bases). With 0 bases removed from V and 7 bases from J, the gap between germline ends came to 19 bases. The CDR3 runs 17 residues. CDR1 is MGHRA, CDR2 YSYEKL, per germline. The CDR3 sequence: CASSQDNWVGGVNEQFF. DNA for the CDR3: TGCGCCAGCAGCCAAGATAATTGGGTAGGAGGGGTAAATGAGCAGTTCTTC.

V gene TRBV6-6 combines with J gene TRBJ2-1; 7 positions match TRBD2. Germline loops: CDR1 MNHNY, CDR2 SVGAGI (reference sequence). Trimming at V came to 2 bases and at J to 0 bases, leaving 4 bases not matched to a gene. The CDR3 sequence is 16 residues long. The DNA for the CDR3 is TGTGCCAGCAGTTACGGGCGGGGGAGCTCCTACAATGAGCAGTTCTTC. Protein sequence: CASSYGRGSSYNEQFF.

The chain joins TRBV9 to TRBJ2-5; D gene uncertain. The CDR3 contains 16 residues. V was shortened by 0 bases and J by 2 bases, with 14 bases between the two germline ends. Looked up from germline, CDR1 is SGDLS and CDR2 is YYNGEE. CDR3 amino acids: CASSVGTGSGQETQYF. For the CDR3, the DNA is TGTGCCAGCAGCGTAGGAACTGGGTCAGGTCAAGAGACCCAGTACTTC.